A single T cell receptor (beta chain) is shown here with its context. The table came from immunoSEQ multiplex PCR; TCRdb's copy has only in-frame clones and leaves some out. This sample carries approximately 290,000 clones, 90% to 95% of them seen once, and the ten largest clones take around 2.2%. This record comes from a study of blood T cell repertoires in COVID-19. CDR3 length: 13 residues. Germline V lookup: CDR1 MNHEY, CDR2 SVGAGI. The V gene end was trimmed by 7 bases and the J gene end by 6 bases; junction bases not matched to a gene: 8. The clonotype originates from a woman aged 30 to 39 with COVID-19, enrolled during active disease. The chain has TRBV6-5 and TRBJ1-2; 7 positions match TRBD1. The sequenced material came from peripheral blood. Here the CDR3 DNA reads TGTGCCAGCACCTTCGACAGGGAGGATGGCTACACCTTC. Its translation: CASTFDREDGYTF.